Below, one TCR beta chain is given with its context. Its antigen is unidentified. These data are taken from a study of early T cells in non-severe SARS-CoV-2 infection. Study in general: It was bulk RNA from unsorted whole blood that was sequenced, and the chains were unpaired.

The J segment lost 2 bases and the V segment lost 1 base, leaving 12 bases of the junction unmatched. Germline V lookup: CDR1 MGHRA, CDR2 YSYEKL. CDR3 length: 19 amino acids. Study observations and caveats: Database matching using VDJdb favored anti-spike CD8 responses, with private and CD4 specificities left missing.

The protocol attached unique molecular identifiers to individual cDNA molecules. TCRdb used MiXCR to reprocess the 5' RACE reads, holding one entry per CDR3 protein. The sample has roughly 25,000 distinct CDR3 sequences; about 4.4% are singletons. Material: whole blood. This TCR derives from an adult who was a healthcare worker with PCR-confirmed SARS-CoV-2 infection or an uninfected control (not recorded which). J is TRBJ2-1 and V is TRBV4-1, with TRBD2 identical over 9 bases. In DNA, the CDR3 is TGCGCCAGCAGCCAAGGTTGGGCGGGAGGGCCGTCCGCCTACAATGAGCAGTTCTTC. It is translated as CASSQGWAGGPSAYNEQFF.